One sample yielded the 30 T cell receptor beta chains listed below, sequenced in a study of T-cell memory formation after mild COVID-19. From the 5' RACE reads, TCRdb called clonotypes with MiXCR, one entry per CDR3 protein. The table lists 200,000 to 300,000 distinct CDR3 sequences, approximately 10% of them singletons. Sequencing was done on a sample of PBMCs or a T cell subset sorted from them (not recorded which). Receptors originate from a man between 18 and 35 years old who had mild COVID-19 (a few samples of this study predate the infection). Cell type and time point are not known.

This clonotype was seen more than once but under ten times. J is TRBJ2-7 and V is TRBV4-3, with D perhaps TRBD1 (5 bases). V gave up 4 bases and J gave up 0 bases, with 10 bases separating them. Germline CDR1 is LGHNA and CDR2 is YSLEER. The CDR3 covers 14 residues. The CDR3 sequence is CASSRDSHSYEQYF. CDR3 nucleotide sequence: TGCGCCAGCAGCCGAGACAGTCACTCCTACGAGCAGTACTTC.

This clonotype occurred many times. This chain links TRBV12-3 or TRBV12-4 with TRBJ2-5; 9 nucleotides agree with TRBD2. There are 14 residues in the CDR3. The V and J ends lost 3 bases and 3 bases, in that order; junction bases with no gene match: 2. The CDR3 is CASSFRGGEETQYF. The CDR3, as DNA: TGTGCCAGCAGTTTCCGCGGGGGGGAAGAGACCCAGTACTTC.

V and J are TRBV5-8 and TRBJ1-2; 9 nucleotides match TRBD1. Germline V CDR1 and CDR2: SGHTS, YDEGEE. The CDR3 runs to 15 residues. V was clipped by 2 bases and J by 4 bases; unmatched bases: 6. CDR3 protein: CASSFRDRAAYGYTF. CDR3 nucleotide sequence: TGTGCCAGCAGCTTCCGGGACAGGGCCGCCTATGGCTACACCTTC. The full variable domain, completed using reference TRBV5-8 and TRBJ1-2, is EAGVTQSPTHLIKTRGQQATLRCSPISGHTSVYWYQQALGLGLQFLLWYDEGEERNRGNFPPRFSGRQFPNYSSELNVNALELEDSALYLCASSFRDRAAYGYTFGSGTRLTVV.

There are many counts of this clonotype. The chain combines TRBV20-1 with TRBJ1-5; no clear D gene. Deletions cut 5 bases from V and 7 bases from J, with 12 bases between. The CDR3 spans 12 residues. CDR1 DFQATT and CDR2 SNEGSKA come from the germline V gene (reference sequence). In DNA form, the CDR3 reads TGCAGTGCTGGCCTGCGGGGACAGCCCCAGCATTTT. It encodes CSAGLRGQPQHF.

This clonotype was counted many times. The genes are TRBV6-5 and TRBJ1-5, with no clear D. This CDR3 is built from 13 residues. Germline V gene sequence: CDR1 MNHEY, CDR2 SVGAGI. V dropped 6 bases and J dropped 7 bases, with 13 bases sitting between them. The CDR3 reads CASSLDGLQPQHF. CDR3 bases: TGTGCCAGCAGCCTCGACGGCTTACAGCCCCAGCATTTT.

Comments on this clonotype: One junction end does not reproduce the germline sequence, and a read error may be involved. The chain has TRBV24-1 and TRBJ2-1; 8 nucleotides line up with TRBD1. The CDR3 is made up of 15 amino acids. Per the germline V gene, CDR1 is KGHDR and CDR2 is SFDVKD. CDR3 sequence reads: CATSEARDRSNEQLF. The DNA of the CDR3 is TGTGCCACCAGTGAGGCTCGGGACAGGAGTAATGAGCAGTTATTC.

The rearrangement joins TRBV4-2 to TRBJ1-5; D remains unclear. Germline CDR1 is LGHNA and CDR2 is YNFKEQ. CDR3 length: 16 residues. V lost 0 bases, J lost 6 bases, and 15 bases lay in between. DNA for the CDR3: TGTGCCAGCAGCCAAGAATGGCGGACGGGCGGTCAGCCCCAGCATTTT. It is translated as CASSQEWRTGGQPQHF.

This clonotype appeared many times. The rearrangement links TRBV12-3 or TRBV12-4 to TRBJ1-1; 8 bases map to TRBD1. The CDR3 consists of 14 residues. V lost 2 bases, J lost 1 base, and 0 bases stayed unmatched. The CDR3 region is CASSLQGANTEAFF. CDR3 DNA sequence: TGTGCCAGCAGTTTACAGGGGGCGAACACTGAAGCTTTCTTT.

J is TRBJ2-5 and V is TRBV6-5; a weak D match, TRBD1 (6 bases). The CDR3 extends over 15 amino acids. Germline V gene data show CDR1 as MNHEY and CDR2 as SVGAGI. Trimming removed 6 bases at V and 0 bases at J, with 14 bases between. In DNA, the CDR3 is TGTGCCAGCAGCCCGACAGGAGATTACCAAGAGACCCAGTACTTC. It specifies CASSPTGDYQETQYF.

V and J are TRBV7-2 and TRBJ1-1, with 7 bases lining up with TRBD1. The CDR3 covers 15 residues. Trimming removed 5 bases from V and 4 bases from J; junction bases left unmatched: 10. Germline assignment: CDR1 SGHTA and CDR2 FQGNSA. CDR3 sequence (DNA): TGTGCCAGCAGCGTCTTTTACAGGGGAGGCACTGAAGCTTTCTTT. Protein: CASSVFYRGGTEAFF.

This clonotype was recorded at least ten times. The chain's CDR3 is CASSGLAGGTGELFF. In DNA form, the CDR3 reads TGTGCCAGCAGCGGGCTAGCGGGGGGCACCGGGGAGCTGTTTTTT. The rearrangement links TRBV9 to TRBJ2-2, with TRBD2 identical over 11 bases. The CDR3 is made up of 15 amino acids. Germline CDR1 reads SGDLS; CDR2 reads YYNGEE. V gave up 3 bases and J gave up 4 bases; unmatched junction bases: 2.

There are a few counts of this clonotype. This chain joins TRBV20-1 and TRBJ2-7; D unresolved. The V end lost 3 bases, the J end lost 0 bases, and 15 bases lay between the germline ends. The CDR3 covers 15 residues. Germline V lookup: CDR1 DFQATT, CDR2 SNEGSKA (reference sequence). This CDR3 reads CSASPVGRNSYEQYF. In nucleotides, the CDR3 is TGCAGTGCTAGCCCGGTTGGCAGAAACTCCTACGAGCAGTACTTC.

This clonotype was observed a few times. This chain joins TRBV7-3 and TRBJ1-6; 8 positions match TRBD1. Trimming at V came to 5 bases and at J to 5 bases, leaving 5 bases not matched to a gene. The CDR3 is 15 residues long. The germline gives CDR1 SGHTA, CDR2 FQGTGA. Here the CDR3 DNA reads TGTGCCAGCAGCCTGGACAGGGTCCATAATTCACCCCTCCACTTT. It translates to CASSLDRVHNSPLHF.

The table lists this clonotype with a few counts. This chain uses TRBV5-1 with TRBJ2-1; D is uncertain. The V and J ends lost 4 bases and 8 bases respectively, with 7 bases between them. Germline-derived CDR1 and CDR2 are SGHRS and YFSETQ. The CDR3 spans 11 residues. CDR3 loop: CASSGTDEQFF. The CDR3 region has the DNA TGCGCCAGCAGCGGCACCGATGAGCAGTTCTTC.

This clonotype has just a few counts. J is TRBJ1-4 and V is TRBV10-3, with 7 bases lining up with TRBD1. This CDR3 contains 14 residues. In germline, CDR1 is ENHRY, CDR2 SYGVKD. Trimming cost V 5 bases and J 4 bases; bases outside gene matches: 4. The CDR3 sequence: CAISTTGLNEKLFF. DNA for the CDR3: TGTGCCATCAGTACGACAGGGCTTAATGAAAAACTGTTTTTT.

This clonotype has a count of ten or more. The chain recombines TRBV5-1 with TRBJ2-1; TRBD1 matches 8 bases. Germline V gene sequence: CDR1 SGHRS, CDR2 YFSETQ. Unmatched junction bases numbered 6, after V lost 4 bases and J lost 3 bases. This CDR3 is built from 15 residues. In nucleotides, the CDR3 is TGCGCCAGCAGCCGAGACACAGGGGGCTACAATGAGCAGTTCTTC. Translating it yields CASSRDTGGYNEQFF.

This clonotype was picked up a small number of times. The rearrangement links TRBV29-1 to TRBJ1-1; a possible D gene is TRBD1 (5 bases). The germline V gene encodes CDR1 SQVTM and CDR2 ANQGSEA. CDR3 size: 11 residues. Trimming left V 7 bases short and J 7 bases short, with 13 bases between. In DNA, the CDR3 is TGCAGCGCGCGACAGATAGATGAAGCTTTCTTT. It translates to CSARQIDEAFF.

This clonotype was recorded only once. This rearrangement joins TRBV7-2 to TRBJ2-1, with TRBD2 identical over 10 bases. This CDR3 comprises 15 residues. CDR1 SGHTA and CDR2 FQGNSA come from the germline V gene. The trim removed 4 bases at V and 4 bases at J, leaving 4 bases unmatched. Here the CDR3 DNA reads TGTGCCAGCAGCTCTAGCGGGAGTACTTACAATGAGCAGTTCTTC. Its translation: CASSSSGSTYNEQFF.

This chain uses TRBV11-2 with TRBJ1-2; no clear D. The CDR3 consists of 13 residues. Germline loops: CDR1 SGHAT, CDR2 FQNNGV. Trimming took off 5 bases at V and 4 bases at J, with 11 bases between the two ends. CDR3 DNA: TGTGCCAGCAGCAAATCGACTGCCTATGGCTACACCTTC. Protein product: CASSKSTAYGYTF.

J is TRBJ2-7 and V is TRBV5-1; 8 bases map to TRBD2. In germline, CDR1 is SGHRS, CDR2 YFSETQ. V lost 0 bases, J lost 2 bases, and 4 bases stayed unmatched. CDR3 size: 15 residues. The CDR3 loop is CASSLEAGGTYEQYF. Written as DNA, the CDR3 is TGCGCCAGCAGCTTGGAGGCGGGGGGCACCTACGAGCAGTACTTC.

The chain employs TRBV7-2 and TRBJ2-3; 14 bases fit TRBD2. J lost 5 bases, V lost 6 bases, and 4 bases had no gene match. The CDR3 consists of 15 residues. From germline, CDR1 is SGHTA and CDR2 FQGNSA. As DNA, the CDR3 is TGTGCCAGCAGGCGACTAGCGGGGGGGATAGATACGCAGTATTTT. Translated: CASRRLAGGIDTQYF.

The CDR3 loop reads CASSERRSTF. In DNA, the CDR3 is TGTGCCAGCAGTGAACGGCGGTCCACCTTC. The rearrangement links TRBV2 to TRBJ1-2, with no clear D. Germline lookup yields CDR1 SNHLY and CDR2 FYNNEI. The CDR3 consists of 10 residues. Trimming removed 2 bases at V and 13 bases at J, with 8 bases between.

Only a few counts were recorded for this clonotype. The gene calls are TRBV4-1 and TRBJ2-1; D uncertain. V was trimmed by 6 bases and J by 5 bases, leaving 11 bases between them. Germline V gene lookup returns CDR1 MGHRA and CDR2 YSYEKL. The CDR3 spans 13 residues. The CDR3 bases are TGCGCCAGCAGGCGTCAAGAAAACAATGAGCAGTTCTTC. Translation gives CASRRQENNEQFF.

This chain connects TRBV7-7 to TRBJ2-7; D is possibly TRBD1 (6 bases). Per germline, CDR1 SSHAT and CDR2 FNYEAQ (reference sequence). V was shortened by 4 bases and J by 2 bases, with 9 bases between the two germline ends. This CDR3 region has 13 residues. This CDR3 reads CASSYGQTYEQYF. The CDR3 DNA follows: TGTGCCAGCAGCTACGGACAGACCTACGAGCAGTACTTC.

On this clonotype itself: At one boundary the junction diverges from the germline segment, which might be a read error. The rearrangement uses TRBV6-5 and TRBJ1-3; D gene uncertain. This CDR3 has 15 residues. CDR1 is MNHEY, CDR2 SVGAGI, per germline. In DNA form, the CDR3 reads TGTGCCAGCAGTTACAGCCGGCCCTCTGGAAACACCATAGATTTT. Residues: CASSYSRPSGNTIDF.

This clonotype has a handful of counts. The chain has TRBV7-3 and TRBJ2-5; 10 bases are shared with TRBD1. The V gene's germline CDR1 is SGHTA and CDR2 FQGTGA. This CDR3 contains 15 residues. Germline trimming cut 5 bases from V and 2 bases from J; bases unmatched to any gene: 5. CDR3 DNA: TGTGCCAGCAGCCCGGGACAGGGGACTCAAGAGACCCAGTACTTC. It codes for CASSPGQGTQETQYF.

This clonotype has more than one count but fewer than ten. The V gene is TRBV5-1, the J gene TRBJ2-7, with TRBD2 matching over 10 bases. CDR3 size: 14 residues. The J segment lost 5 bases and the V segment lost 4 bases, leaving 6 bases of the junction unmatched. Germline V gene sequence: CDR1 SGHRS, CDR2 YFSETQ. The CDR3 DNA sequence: TGCGCCAGCAGCATGCTGAGCGGGGGGGACGAGCAGTACGTC. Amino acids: CASSMLSGGDEQYV.

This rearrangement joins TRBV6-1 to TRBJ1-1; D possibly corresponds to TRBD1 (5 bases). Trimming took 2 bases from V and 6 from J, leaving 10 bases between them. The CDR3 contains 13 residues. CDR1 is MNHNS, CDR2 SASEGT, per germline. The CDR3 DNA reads TGTGCCAGCAGTGAACTGAGGGGCCCTGAAGCTTTCTTT. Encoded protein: CASSELRGPEAFF.

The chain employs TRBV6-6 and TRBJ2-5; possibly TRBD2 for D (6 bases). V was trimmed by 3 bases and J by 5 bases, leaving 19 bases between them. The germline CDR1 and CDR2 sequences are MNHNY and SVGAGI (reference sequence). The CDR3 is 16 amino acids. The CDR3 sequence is CASSYGLVPGGETQYF. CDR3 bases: TGTGCCAGCAGTTATGGTTTGGTGCCTGGGGGGGAGACCCAGTACTTC.

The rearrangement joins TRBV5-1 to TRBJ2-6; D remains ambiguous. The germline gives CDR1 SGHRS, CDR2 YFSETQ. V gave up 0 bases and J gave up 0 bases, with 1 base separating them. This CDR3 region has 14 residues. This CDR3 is CASSLDSGANVLTF. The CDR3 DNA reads TGCGCCAGCAGCTTGGACTCTGGGGCCAACGTCCTGACTTTC. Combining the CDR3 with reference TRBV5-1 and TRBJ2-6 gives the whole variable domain KAGVTQTPRYLIKTRGQQVTLSCSPISGHRSVSWYQQTPGQGLQFLFEYFSETQRNKGNFPGRFSGRQFSNSRSEMNVSTLELGDSALYLCASSLDSGANVLTFGAGSRLTVL.